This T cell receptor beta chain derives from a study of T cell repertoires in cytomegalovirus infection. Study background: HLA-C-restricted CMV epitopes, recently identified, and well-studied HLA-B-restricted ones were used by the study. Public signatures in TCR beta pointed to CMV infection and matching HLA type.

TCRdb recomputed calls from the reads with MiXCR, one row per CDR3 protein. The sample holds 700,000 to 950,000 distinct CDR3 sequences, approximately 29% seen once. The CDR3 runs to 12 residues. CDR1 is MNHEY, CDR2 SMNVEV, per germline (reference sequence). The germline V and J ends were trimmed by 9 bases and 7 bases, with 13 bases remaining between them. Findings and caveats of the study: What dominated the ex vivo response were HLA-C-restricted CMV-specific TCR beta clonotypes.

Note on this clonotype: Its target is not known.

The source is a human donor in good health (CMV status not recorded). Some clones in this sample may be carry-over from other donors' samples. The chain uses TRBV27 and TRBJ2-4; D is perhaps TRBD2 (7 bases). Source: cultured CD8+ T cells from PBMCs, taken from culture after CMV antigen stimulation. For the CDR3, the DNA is TGTGCCAGTGGGGGGGGGGCGAACATTCAGTACTTC. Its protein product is CASGGGANIQYF.